A selection of T cell receptor beta chains follows, all from one sample in a study of patients and donors after allogeneic stem cell transplantation. TCRdb recomputed calls from the RT-PCR reads with MiXCR, one row per CDR3 protein. The sample lists 98,000 or so distinct CDR3 sequences; about a third were seen once. Material for sequencing was blood, either unsorted or a sorted T cell fraction (not recorded which). These receptors all stem from a human donor who was either an allogeneic HSCT recipient or a stem cell or donor lymphocyte infusion donor (not recorded which). It is not recorded whose cells these are; they may come from a transplant donor. The CDR3 runs from the conserved cysteine through the conserved F or W. Fields, in order: clone size, V gene, J gene, D gene, CDR3 protein, CDR3 DNA. A D gene is named only where the DNA matches it firmly. The size field is filled for only some rows; it gives once, few, many or a size class.

>few|TRBV2|TRBJ1-1|NA
CASTWDINTEAFF
TGTGCCAGCACCTGGGACATCAACACTGAAGCTTTCTTT
>few|TRBV5-5|TRBJ2-7|NA
CASSLVTATYEQYF
TGTGCCAGCAGCTTGGTAACGGCAACCTACGAGCAGTACTTC
>few|TRBV20-1|TRBJ1-1|NA
CSARWGRGTEAFF
TGCAGTGCTAGATGGGGGCGGGGCACTGAAGCTTTCTTT
>NA|TRBV3-1|TRBJ1-3|NA
CASSARSSGNTIYF
TGTGCCAGCAGCGCGCGGAGCTCTGGAAACACCATATATTTT
>many|TRBV4-3|TRBJ1-5|NA
CASSQESGARAQPQHF
TGCGCCAGCAGCCAAGAAAGCGGGGCGCGGGCTCAGCCCCAGCATTTT
>NA|TRBV4-3|TRBJ2-5|NA
CASSQDWGAQETQYF
TGCGCCAGCAGCCAAGATTGGGGGGCCCAAGAGACCCAGTACTTC
>few|TRBV20-1|TRBJ1-2|NA
CSARPRDGYTF
TGCAGTGCTAGGCCCAGGGATGGCTACACCTTC
>NA|TRBV4-3|TRBJ1-1|NA
CASSQDGGGTEAFF
TGCGCCAGCAGCCAAGATGGGGGCGGCACTGAAGCTTTCTTT
>NA|TRBV5-1|TRBJ2-3|NA
CASSTGTGRTDTQYF
TGCGCCAGCAGCACTGGCACAGGGCGAACAGATACGCAGTATTTT
>few|TRBV6-5|TRBJ1-5|NA
CASSPPGVPGQPQHF
TGTGCCAGCAGTCCCCCCGGGGTTCCCGGGCAGCCCCAGCATTTT
>many|TRBV20-1|TRBJ2-3|TRBD2
CSVAGGTDTQYF
TGCAGTGTAGCGGGAGGGACAGATACGCAGTATTTT
>NA|TRBV6-5|TRBJ2-3|TRBD2
CASTVAGGTDTQYF
TGTGCCAGCACGGTAGCGGGAGGTACAGATACGCAGTATTTT
>once|TRBV6-5|TRBJ2-5|NA
CASSAGYQETQYF
TGTGCCAGCAGTGCAGGGTACCAAGAGACCCAGTACTTC
>few|TRBV27|TRBJ1-5|TRBD1
CASSKQGRSNQPQHF
TGTGCCAGCAGTAAACAGGGGCGTAGCAATCAGCCCCAGCATTTT
>few|TRBV29-1|TRBJ2-3|TRBD1
CSVGQGYADTQYF
TGCAGCGTTGGACAGGGGTATGCAGATACGCAGTATTTT
>NA|TRBV6-2/TRBV6-3|TRBJ2-7|NA
CASSYSYYSYEQYF
TGTGCCAGCAGTTACTCGTACTACTCCTACGAGCAGTACTTC
>NA|TRBV27|TRBJ2-1|NA
CASSLLALQGSGKYNEQFF
TGTGCCAGCAGTTTACTCGCGCTGCAGGGGAGCGGGAAATACAATGAGCAGTTCTTC
>NA|TRBV12-3/TRBV12-4|TRBJ2-1|NA
CASGRGRFEQFF
TGTGCCAGCGGACGGGGGCGGTTTGAGCAGTTCTTC
>NA|TRBV5-1|TRBJ2-2|NA
CASSYRVLGTDTGELFF
TGCGCCAGCAGTTACAGGGTTCTCGGGACGGACACCGGGGAGCTGTTTTTT
>NA|TRBV7-2|TRBJ2-5|NA
CASSFIRETQYF
TGTGCCAGCAGCTTCATTCGGGAGACCCAGTACTTC
>NA|TRBV21-1|TRBJ2-1|NA
CASSKDRGTSGSQHEQFF
TGTGCCAGCAGCAAAGATCGGGGGACTAGCGGGAGTCAGCATGAGCAGTTCTTC
>NA|TRBV9|TRBJ1-1|NA
CASSAGTWNTEAFF
TGTGCCAGCAGCGCCGGGACCTGGAACACTGAAGCTTTCTTT
>few|TRBV6-6|TRBJ1-1|NA
CASSRGLNTEAFF
TGTGCCAGCAGCCGGGGGCTGAACACTGAAGCTTTCTTT
>NA|TRBV4-3|TRBJ1-2|NA
CASSQERARGYTF
TGCGCCAGCAGCCAAGAAAGGGCGAGAGGCTACACCTTC
>medium-sized|TRBV29-1|TRBJ1-2|NA
CSVETGTNYGYTF
TGCAGCGTTGAAACAGGCACCAACTATGGCTACACCTTC
>few|TRBV7-9|TRBJ2-4|TRBD1
CASSSTGAAKNIQYF
TGTGCCAGCAGCTCGACAGGGGCGGCCAAAAACATTCAGTACTTC
>NA|TRBV20-1|TRBJ2-1|TRBD1
CSASGDRLNEQFF
TGCAGTGCTAGCGGGGACAGACTCAATGAGCAGTTCTTC
>few|TRBV29-1|TRBJ1-4|NA
CSVAGANEKLFF
TGCAGCGTTGCGGGGGCCAATGAAAAACTGTTTTTT
>NA|TRBV11-3|TRBJ2-5|NA
CASSLEGAETQYF
TGTGCCAGCAGCTTAGAGGGTGCGGAGACCCAGTACTTC
>NA|TRBV25-1|TRBJ1-2|TRBD1
CASSRGKGYGYTF
TGTGCCAGCAGCAGGGGGAAGGGGTATGGCTACACCTTC
>NA|TRBV20-1|TRBJ1-4|TRBD1
CSARHPTGEKLFF
TGCAGTGCTAGGCACCCGACAGGGGAAAAACTGTTTTTT
>NA|TRBV29-1|TRBJ2-1|TRBD1
CSAGQTGGEQFF
TGCAGCGCCGGACAGACAGGGGGTGAGCAGTTCTTC
>NA|TRBV5-5|TRBJ2-3|TRBD2
CASRSSGRASDTQYF
TGTGCCAGCAGGTCTAGCGGGAGGGCCTCAGATACGCAGTATTTT
>NA|TRBV6-2/TRBV6-3|TRBJ2-5|NA
CASSYRWGGETQYF
TGTGCCAGCAGTTACCGTTGGGGTGGGGAGACCCAGTACTTC
>few|TRBV5-1|TRBJ2-3|NA
CASSLLPGAVDTQYF
TGCGCCAGCAGCTTGTTGCCGGGAGCGGTGGATACGCAGTATTTT
>few|TRBV30|TRBJ1-1|NA
CAWSGPGQFKEAFF
TGTGCCTGGAGCGGACCGGGACAATTCAAAGAAGCTTTCTTT
>NA|TRBV7-8|TRBJ2-1|NA
CASSLAGGLNEQFF
TGTGCCAGCAGCTTAGCGGGAGGCCTCAATGAGCAGTTCTTC
>NA|TRBV29-1|TRBJ2-1|NA
CSRLWGNEQFF
TGCAGCCGACTCTGGGGCAATGAGCAGTTCTTC
>NA|TRBV6-2/TRBV6-3|TRBJ2-1|NA
CASSYKGFGEQFF
TGTGCCAGCAGTTACAAGGGGTTTGGTGAGCAGTTCTTC
>NA|TRBV28|TRBJ1-1|NA
CASNAGDHNTEAFF
TGTGCCAGCAACGCAGGGGACCACAACACTGAAGCTTTCTTT
>few|TRBV12-3/TRBV12-4|TRBJ1-4|TRBD1
CASSLTGDVWTPFF
TGTGCCAGCAGCCTAACAGGGGACGTTTGGACTCCATTTTTT
>NA|TRBV7-9|TRBJ1-1|NA
CASSLVPLRDIRRTEAFF
TGTGCCAGCAGCTTAGTGCCTCTGAGGGACATACGCAGGACTGAAGCTTTCTTT
>once|TRBV4-3|TRBJ2-3|NA
CASSRDSRGTDTQYF
TGCGCCAGCAGCCGGGACTCGCGAGGCACAGATACGCAGTATTTT
>few|TRBV5-1|TRBJ1-2|NA
CASSLDGQSNYGYTF
TGCGCCAGCAGCTTGGACGGACAGTCTAACTATGGCTACACCTTC
>NA|TRBV29-1|TRBJ1-3|NA
CSVRHSSGNTIYF
TGCAGCGTCCGTCACAGCTCTGGAAACACCATATATTTT
>NA|TRBV20-1|TRBJ1-2|NA
CSARVAAYGYTF
TGCAGTGCTAGGGTAGCCGCTTATGGCTACACCTTC
>NA|TRBV2|TRBJ2-1|TRBD2
CASSEMRLASYNEQFF
TGTGCCAGCAGTGAAATGCGACTAGCCTCGTACAATGAGCAGTTCTTC
>NA|TRBV10-3|TRBJ2-5|NA
CAIMEESQETQYF
TGTGCCATCATGGAGGAGTCTCAAGAGACCCAGTACTTC
>NA|TRBV15|TRBJ2-7|NA
CATSKGPRGYEQYF
TGTGCCACCAGCAAAGGTCCCCGTGGCTACGAGCAGTACTTC
>few|TRBV7-8|TRBJ1-5|NA
CASSLGALNQPQHF
TGTGCCAGCAGCTTAGGGGCCCTCAATCAGCCCCAGCATTTT
>NA|TRBV20-1|TRBJ1-2|TRBD1
CSASVQGNYGYTF
TGCAGTGCGAGCGTACAGGGGAACTATGGCTACACCTTC
>NA|TRBV15|TRBJ1-1|NA
CATSRDATWNTEAFF
TGTGCCACCAGCAGAGATGCCACGTGGAACACTGAAGCTTTCTTT
>NA|TRBV27|TRBJ1-1|NA
CASSLRALNTEAFF
TGTGCCAGCAGTTTAAGAGCCTTGAACACTGAAGCTTTCTTT
>NA|TRBV18|TRBJ2-5|TRBD1
CASSSDRGETQYF
TGTGCCAGCTCCTCGGACAGGGGGGAGACCCAGTACTTC
>few|TRBV11-2|TRBJ2-1|NA
CASSSLRDSRYEQFF
TGTGCCAGCAGCTCCCTCCGGGACTCCCGATATGAGCAGTTCTTC
>NA|TRBV6-5|TRBJ2-7|NA
CASSPGGPTYEQYF
TGTGCCAGCAGCCCCGGAGGGCCTACCTACGAGCAGTACTTC
>NA|TRBV29-1|TRBJ1-2|NA
CSALTGANYGYTF
TGCAGCGCCCTAACGGGGGCTAACTATGGCTACACCTTC
>few|TRBV20-1|TRBJ2-7|TRBD2
CSAEGTSQGYEQYF
TGCAGTGCAGAAGGGACTAGTCAGGGCTACGAGCAGTACTTC
>few|TRBV7-2|TRBJ1-2|TRBD1
CASSSTGAGGYGYTF
TGTGCCAGCAGCTCTACAGGGGCGGGAGGGTATGGCTACACCTTC